This TCR beta chain emerged from a study of blood T cell repertoires in COVID-19. Overall study context: Samples taken during acute and convalescent COVID-19 were collected in the United States, Italy and Spain.

This CDR3 is built from 12 residues. Between the trimmed V and J ends, which lost 4 bases and 0 bases, there was a span of 5 bases. The germline V gene has CDR1 SQVTM and CDR2 ANQGSEA. Assay used: immunoSEQ multiplex PCR; TCRdb lists only in-frame clones, some missing. The table lists about 45,000 clones, approximately 87% of them singletons. The chain has TRBV29-1 and TRBJ2-3; no clear D gene. The TCR sequence derives from a human donor in a cohort sampled during active COVID-19. Specimen: peripheral blood. CDR3 amino acids: CSVAPSTDTQYF. CDR3 sequence (DNA): TGCAGCGTTGCCCCAAGCACAGATACGCAGTATTTT.